The 17 T cell receptor beta chains listed next were all sequenced from one sample in a study of blood T cell repertoires in COVID-19. Some clones are missing from TCRdb's copy, which holds only in-frame ones; the method was immunoSEQ multiplex PCR. The sample consists of over 350,000 clones, roughly 90% of them appearing once. Sequences were obtained from peripheral blood. The receptors come from a woman aged 25 to 39 with acute or convalescent COVID-19.

Turning to this clone: The same CDR3 can be traced to other DNA sequences in this sample. Written as DNA, the CDR3 is TGCGCCAGCAGCCCAGGAGGGGACTATGGCTACACCTTC. Its translation is CASSPGGDYGYTF. The chain links TRBV5-1 to TRBJ1-2, with a tentative D call TRBD1 (5 bases). Trimming cost V 4 bases and J 3 bases, with 10 bases left between them. CDR1 is SGHRS and CDR2 is YFSETQ in the germline V gene. This CDR3 is 13 amino acids long.

The chain couples TRBV5-1 to TRBJ2-7; the match to TRBD2 covers 7 bases. Germline V gene data show CDR1 as SGHRS and CDR2 as YFSETQ. The CDR3 covers 14 residues. With 8 bases clipped from V and 4 bases from J, the junction kept 12 bases outside the gene matches. DNA of the CDR3: TGCGCCAGTACCCTCGGACTAGGTGGTTACGAGCAGTACTTC. Its translation: CASTLGLGGYEQYF.

The chain combines TRBV6-2 or TRBV6-3 with TRBJ2-1; 7 positions agree with TRBD1. The CDR3 has 18 residues. After removal of 6 bases from V and 6 bases from J, the junction contained 20 bases not matched to a gene. Germline CDR1 and CDR2: MNHEY and SVGEGT. CDR3 sequence: CASSPHSAQQGKGNEQFF. CDR3 bases: TGTGCCAGCAGCCCACATAGTGCCCAACAGGGGAAGGGCAATGAGCAGTTCTTC.

CDR3 loop: CASRGLLSYEQYF. CDR3 in DNA: TGTGCCAGCAGGGGGCTTCTCTCCTACGAGCAGTACTTC. The J gene is TRBJ2-7, the V gene TRBV12-3 or TRBV12-4; a weak D match, TRBD1 (5 bases). Trimming cost V 6 bases and J 0 bases, with 9 bases left between them. The CDR3 is 13 amino acids.

The chain uses TRBV2 and TRBJ2-1; perhaps TRBD1 as D (6 bases). The germline gives CDR1 SNHLY, CDR2 FYNNEI. V was cut by 4 bases and J by 3 bases, with 10 bases left in between. The CDR3 has 14 residues. CDR3 in DNA: TGTGCCAGCAGTGGACAAGGGGGCTACAATGAGCAGTTCTTC. This sequence encodes CASSGQGGYNEQFF. The whole variable domain, remainder taken from reference TRBV2 and TRBJ2-1, is EPEVTQTPSHQVTQMGQEVILRCVPISNHLYFYWYRQILGQKVEFLVSFYNNEISEKSEIFDDQFSVERPDGSNFTLKIRSTKLEDSAMYFCASSGQGGYNEQFFGPGTRLTVL.

On this clone: This same CDR3 is encoded by further DNA sequences in the sample. The V gene is TRBV18, the J gene TRBJ1-3, with 7 bases that match TRBD1. The CDR3 covers 16 residues. The trim removed 4 bases at V and 0 bases at J, leaving 6 bases unmatched. Germline CDR1 KGHSH, CDR2 LQKENI. The CDR3 region has the DNA TGTGCCAGCTCACTCGGACAGGCTGACTCTGGAAACACCATATATTTT. The encoded protein is CASSLGQADSGNTIYF. Looking up the rest from reference TRBV18 and TRBJ1-3 gives the full variable domain: NAGVMQNPRHLVRRRGQEARLRCSPMKGHSHVYWYRQLPEEGLKFMVYLQKENIIDESGMPKERFSAEFPKEGPSILRIQQVVRGDSAAYFCASSLGQADSGNTIYFGEGSWLTVV.

The gene calls are TRBV28 and TRBJ1-4; 11 bases match TRBD1. V trimming: 5 bases; J trimming: 8 bases; junction bases outside the gene matches: 10. The CDR3 runs 16 residues. CDR1 MDHEN and CDR2 SYDVKM come from the germline V gene. CDR3 sequence reads: CASSLHPGQGVEKLFF. Written as DNA, the CDR3 is TGTGCCAGCAGTCTCCACCCGGGACAGGGGGTCGAAAAACTGTTTTTT.

The chain links TRBV12-3 or TRBV12-4 to TRBJ1-3, with D unclear. The V and J ends lost 5 bases and 1 base respectively, with 6 bases between them. This CDR3 has 13 amino acids. In nucleotides, the CDR3 is TGTGCCAGCAGTCTCCCTTCTGGAAACACCATATATTTT. It codes for CASSLPSGNTIYF.

The V gene is TRBV24-1, the J gene TRBJ2-5; TRBD1 is a possible D gene (6 bases). The CDR3 loop spans 15 amino acids. V shed 3 bases and J shed 2 bases, with 12 bases lying between them. The germline V gene has CDR1 KGHDR and CDR2 SFDVKD. The CDR3 reads CATSDPQGLQETQYF. The CDR3 region has the DNA TGTGCCACCAGTGATCCACAGGGTCTACAAGAGACCCAGTACTTC.

Here the CDR3 reads CASSSGLAVYNEQFF. The CDR3 DNA follows: TGCGCCAGCAGCAGCGGACTAGCGGTTTACAATGAGCAGTTCTTC. This chain links TRBV5-1 with TRBJ2-1; 10 bases are shared with TRBD2. V shed 4 bases and J 4 bases; nucleotides not matched to a gene: 5. Germline V lookup: CDR1 SGHRS, CDR2 YFSETQ. The CDR3 is 15 residues long. The whole variable domain, remainder taken from reference TRBV5-1 and TRBJ2-1, is KAGVTQTPRYLIKTRGQQVTLSCSPISGHRSVSWYQQTPGQGLQFLFEYFSETQRNKGNFPGRFSGRQFSNSRSEMNVSTLELGDSALYLCASSSGLAVYNEQFFGPGTRLTVL.

This clone has only one observation. The CDR3 coding sequence is TGCGCCAGCAGCTTGTCGGGTAGCGGGGTAGGAGAGACCCAGTACTTC. As protein: CASSLSGSGVGETQYF. The rearrangement joins TRBV5-1 to TRBJ2-5; 8 positions match TRBD2. Germline V gives CDR1 SGHRS, CDR2 YFSETQ. The CDR3 has 16 amino acids. Trimming at V came to 1 base and at J to 4 bases, leaving 9 bases not matched to a gene. Using reference TRBV5-1 and TRBJ2-5 for the parts outside the CDR3, the full variable domain is KAGVTQTPRYLIKTRGQQVTLSCSPISGHRSVSWYQQTPGQGLQFLFEYFSETQRNKGNFPGRFSGRQFSNSRSEMNVSTLELGDSALYLCASSLSGSGVGETQYFGPGTRLLVL.

This chain links TRBV11-2 with TRBJ1-2, with D unclear. Germline V gene data show CDR1 as SGHAT and CDR2 as FQNNGV. The CDR3 sequence is 12 residues long. Trimming stripped 7 bases from V and 6 bases from J, with 12 bases between. The CDR3 here is CASTSFGDGYTF. In DNA form, the CDR3 reads TGTGCCAGCACCTCATTCGGGGATGGCTACACCTTC.

This clone was seen just once. The chain is built from TRBV20-1 and TRBJ2-1; 10 nucleotides line up with TRBD2. After removal of 3 bases from V and 3 bases from J, the junction contained 8 bases not matched to a gene. The germline gives CDR1 DFQATT, CDR2 SNEGSKA (reference sequence). The CDR3 has 16 amino acids. The CDR3 region has the DNA TGCAGTGCTAGTCCTAGCGGGGGTTTAATCTACAATGAGCAGTTCTTC. Residues: CSASPSGGLIYNEQFF.

The gene calls are TRBV13 and TRBJ1-2, with D unresolved. The CDR3 has 13 amino acids. V was shortened by 0 bases and J by 0 bases, with 2 bases between the two germline ends. The germline gives CDR1 PRHDT, CDR2 FYEKMQ (reference sequence). The CDR3: CASSLGTNYGYTF. The DNA of the CDR3 is TGTGCCAGCAGCTTAGGCACTAACTATGGCTACACCTTC.

The chain combines TRBV6-5 with TRBJ1-2, with 10 bases that match TRBD1. With 2 bases clipped from V and 5 bases from J, the junction kept 5 bases outside the gene matches. The CDR3 contains 15 residues. Germline V gene data show CDR1 as MNHEY and CDR2 as SVGAGI. The CDR3 coding sequence is TGTGCCAGCAGTTACCGGGACAGGGGTCTTTATGGCTACACCTTC. The encoded protein is CASSYRDRGLYGYTF.

This chain links TRBV19 with TRBJ2-5, with D possibly TRBD2 on 6 matching bases. Germline V gene sequence: CDR1 LNHDA, CDR2 SQIVND (reference sequence). Trimming cost V 6 bases and J 4 bases, with 15 bases left between them. This CDR3 region has 14 residues. The chain's CDR3 is CASRRNLGGETQYF. The CDR3 DNA reads TGTGCCAGTAGGAGAAATCTGGGGGGAGAGACCCAGTACTTC.

The V call is TRBV5-1, the J call TRBJ2-3, with TRBD2 as a possible D gene (6 bases). CDR3 length equals 14 residues. V was clipped by 5 bases and J by 7 bases, with 17 bases between them. Germline CDR1 and CDR2: SGHRS and YFSETQ. CDR3 DNA: TGCGCCAGCAGTCCGGACTATTTTCCATATACGCAGTATTTT. It translates to CASSPDYFPYTQYF. The full variable domain, with the rest looked up from reference TRBV5-1 and TRBJ2-3, is KAGVTQTPRYLIKTRGQQVTLSCSPISGHRSVSWYQQTPGQGLQFLFEYFSETQRNKGNFPGRFSGRQFSNSRSEMNVSTLELGDSALYLCASSPDYFPYTQYFGPGTRLTVL.